This TCR beta chain emerged from a study of monozygotic twins with inflammatory bowel disease. Blood samples measuring around 2.4 ml were taken per donor. Nested PCRs (about 17 and 10 cycles, two total) were applied to TCRalpha and TCRbeta cDNA. Reanalyzing the 5' RACE reads, TCRdb keeps one entry per CDR3 protein, without DNA. The sample has 400,000 to 500,000 distinct CDR3 sequences. Per the germline V gene, CDR1 is SGHTA and CDR2 is FQGNSA. The CDR3 is 15 amino acids. Comments on this clonotype: The target antigen is unknown.

Overall study results and limits: What may have added variability to patient repertoires is that immunosuppressive treatments differed. Comparison of concordant versus discordant twins revealed no difference in repertoire similarity, possibly due to limited power.

The rearrangement links TRBV7-2 to TRBJ2-7. This receptor was taken from a human donor with ulcerative colitis or Crohn's disease, or a healthy co-twin of an affected twin (not recorded which). Sample: blood. The CDR3 here is CASSSVGRGSYEQYF.